Each of the 18 T cell receptor beta chains below was sequenced from the same sample in a study of blood T cell repertoires in COVID-19. TCRdb's table, derived via immunoSEQ multiplex PCR, lists solely in-frame clones and lacks some. The repertoire consists of 100,000 to 150,000 clones, with roughly 69% occurring once and the leading ten covering 1.5% to 2%. The source material was peripheral blood. These receptors were taken from a woman aged 70 to 79 with acute or convalescent COVID-19.

The rearrangement uses TRBV2 and TRBJ2-3; no reliable D call. Germline CDR1 is SNHLY and CDR2 is FYNNEI. V gave up 0 bases and J gave up 3 bases, with 10 bases separating them. The length of the CDR3 is 15 residues. Here the CDR3 reads CASSEAILLTDTQYF. CDR3 DNA: TGTGCCAGCAGTGAAGCTATTTTATTAACAGATACGCAGTATTTT.

The V call is TRBV6-5, the J call TRBJ1-2; D gene ambiguous. The V end was cut by 0 bases, the J end by 5 bases, with 10 bases between. The CDR3 runs to 14 residues. Germline CDR1 and CDR2: MNHEY and SVGAGI. The CDR3 spells CASSYSSPRYGYTF. CDR3 sequence (DNA): TGTGCCAGCAGTTACTCGAGTCCTCGTTATGGCTACACCTTC.

This chain joins TRBV4-1 and TRBJ1-4; 7 nucleotides align to TRBD1. Germline CDR1 MGHRA, CDR2 YSYEKL. The CDR3 runs 15 residues. The junction had 5 bases not matched to a gene; V was cut back by 2 bases and J by 5 bases. The CDR3 region has the DNA TGCGCCAGCAGCCAATGGGCGGGACAGAATGAAAAACTGTTTTTT. This gives the protein CASSQWAGQNEKLFF.

This chain links TRBV28 with TRBJ1-5; D possibly corresponds to TRBD1 (5 bases). Between the trimmed V and J ends, which lost 5 bases and 7 bases, there was a span of 15 bases. CDR3 length equals 14 residues. From germline, CDR1 is MDHEN and CDR2 SYDVKM. The CDR3: CASSPQRGGQPQHF. CDR3 nucleotides: TGTGCCAGCAGTCCACAGAGGGGAGGCCAGCCCCAGCATTTT.

This chain links TRBV28 with TRBJ1-5; 8 nucleotides match TRBD1. Germline CDR1 is MDHEN and CDR2 is SYDVKM. The CDR3 is made up of 14 amino acids. J gave up 3 bases and V 8 bases, and 6 bases lay outside the gene matches. DNA of the CDR3: TGTGCCAGCCGGGGACAGGAGGCCAATCAGCCCCAGCATTTT. Translating it yields CASRGQEANQPQHF.

The V call is TRBV18, the J call TRBJ2-7; D might be TRBD2 (5 bases). Germline V lookup: CDR1 KGHSH, CDR2 LQKENI. V lost 4 bases and J 5 bases, leaving 9 bases between the germline ends. This CDR3 has 12 amino acids. CDR3 sequence: CASSLLVNEQYF. The CDR3 nucleotides are TGTGCCAGCTCACTACTAGTTAACGAGCAGTACTTC.

The chain joins TRBV4-2 to TRBJ2-1; 8 positions agree with TRBD2. The CDR3 is made up of 16 amino acids. V dropped 1 base and J dropped 5; count of bases not matched to a gene: 7. The germline CDR1 and CDR2 sequences are LGHNA and YNFKEQ. Here the CDR3 reads CASSQATGGPHNEQFF. As DNA, the CDR3 is TGTGCCAGCAGCCAAGCTACGGGAGGGCCCCACAATGAGCAGTTCTTC.

The rearrangement joins TRBV30 to TRBJ2-1; the D gene is possibly TRBD2 (5 bases). V was trimmed by 7 bases and J by 6 bases, leaving 13 bases between them. Germline assignment: CDR1 GTSNPN and CDR2 SVGIG (reference sequence). This CDR3 comprises 12 residues. CDR3 DNA sequence: TGTGCCTTCCTCCTCAGCGGCAATGAGCAGTTCTTC. The encoded protein is CAFLLSGNEQFF.

This clone has a single count. CDR3 loop: CASSRDRGWDTEAFF. As DNA, the CDR3 is TGTGCCAGCTCACGGGACAGGGGCTGGGACACTGAAGCTTTCTTT. This rearrangement joins TRBV18 to TRBJ1-1; the match to TRBD1 covers 10 bases. After removal of 4 bases from V and 3 bases from J, the junction contained 5 bases not matched to a gene. This CDR3 is built from 15 residues. Germline CDR1 is KGHSH and CDR2 is LQKENI.

DNA for the CDR3: TGTGCCAGTGGAACAGGGGCTGGGTGGAATCAGCCCCAGCATTTT. Translation: CASGTGAGWNQPQHF. The gene calls are TRBV19 and TRBJ1-5, with 7 bases lining up with TRBD1. Germline values: CDR1 LNHDA, CDR2 SQIVND (reference sequence). Trimming removed 8 bases from V and 4 bases from J; junction bases left unmatched: 11. This CDR3 contains 15 residues.

The chain joins TRBV5-1 to TRBJ2-7; weak D call: TRBD2 (5 bases). V was trimmed by 0 bases and J by 0 bases, leaving 10 bases between them. From germline, CDR1 is SGHRS and CDR2 YFSETQ. The CDR3 length is 15 residues. In DNA, the CDR3 is TGCGCCAGCAGCTTGGCCGTGGGAGTCTCCTACGAGCAGTACTTC. Translation: CASSLAVGVSYEQYF.

The chain employs TRBV11-2 and TRBJ2-3; 11 bases are shared with TRBD2. V gave up 1 base and J gave up 4 bases; unmatched junction bases: 7. Looked up from germline, CDR1 is SGHAT and CDR2 is FQNNGV. The CDR3 extends over 17 amino acids. CDR3 amino acids: CASSLGASGGSADTQYF. CDR3 nucleotides: TGTGCCAGCAGCTTAGGGGCTAGCGGGGGGAGCGCAGATACGCAGTATTTT.

This clone was counted a few times. The CDR3 protein is CASRGDTINQPQHF. The CDR3 bases are TGTGCCAGCAGGGGAGACACGATCAATCAGCCCCAGCATTTT. V gene TRBV2 combines with J gene TRBJ1-5; D remains unclear. V dropped 6 bases and J dropped 3 bases, with 12 bases sitting between them. The germline CDR1 and CDR2 sequences are SNHLY and FYNNEI. The CDR3 consists of 14 residues.

The genes are TRBV29-1 and TRBJ2-2, with D maybe TRBD1 (6 bases). The V gene's germline CDR1 is SQVTM and CDR2 ANQGSEA. The ends were cut back, 4 bases at V and 4 bases at J, with 13 bases in the middle. The CDR3 runs 14 residues. CDR3 bases: TGCAGCGTTGGGGGGCTACCGAGCACCGGGGAGCTGTTTTTT. It yields the protein CSVGGLPSTGELFF.

The rearrangement links TRBV28 to TRBJ1-2; D perhaps matches TRBD1 (5 bases). V lost 6 bases and J lost 6, with 11 bases in between. This CDR3 comprises 12 residues. Per germline, CDR1 MDHEN and CDR2 SYDVKM. The DNA of the CDR3 is TGTGCCAGCAGCGCGACAGAACATGGCTACACCTTC. Translating gives CASSATEHGYTF.

The chain has TRBV27 and TRBJ2-7, with 8 bases lining up with TRBD2. J was trimmed by 8 bases and V by 2 bases; bases with no gene match: 11. Germline assignment: CDR1 MNHEY and CDR2 SMNVEV (reference sequence). This CDR3 has 15 residues. CDR3 sequence reads: CASSLRASGSLQQYF. The CDR3 nucleotides read TGTGCCAGCAGTTTAAGGGCCAGCGGGAGTTTACAGCAGTACTTC.

The genes are TRBV6-5 and TRBJ1-5; 8 nucleotides align to TRBD1. CDR3 length: 15 residues. Trimming at V came to 5 bases and at J to 1 base, leaving 4 bases not matched to a gene. Germline V gives CDR1 MNHEY, CDR2 SVGAGI. DNA for the CDR3: TGTGCCAGCAGTCGGACAGGGACGAGCAATCAGCCCCAGCATTTT. Encoded protein: CASSRTGTSNQPQHF.

The rearrangement joins TRBV5-1 to TRBJ1-2; tentatively, D is TRBD1 (5 bases). Germline CDR1 and CDR2: SGHRS and YFSETQ. V was cut by 4 bases and J by 3 bases, with 13 bases left in between. This CDR3 contains 14 residues. CDR3 sequence (DNA): TGCGCCAGCAGCCCCTGGGACTCCGACTATGGCTACACCTTC. Its protein is CASSPWDSDYGYTF.